One and the same sample provided the 23 T cell receptor beta chains below, sequenced in a study of T cells in Graves' hyperthyroidism and ophthalmopathy. TCR beta CDR3 region amplification was performed from RNA transcripts. An initial round of RT-PCR targeting the TCR CDR3 relied on the HTBI primer set. TCRdb passed the multiplex PCR reads through MiXCR, listing each CDR3 protein once. Of some 500,000 distinct CDR3 sequences listed, around 15% are singletons. Input material: blood. These receptors were taken from a woman aged 18-29 years with Graves' hyperthyroidism.

This clonotype was found a few times. The chain has TRBV19 and TRBJ2-3, with D hard to call. The CDR3 extends over 15 amino acids. CDR1 and CDR2 from the germline V gene are LNHDA and SQIVND (reference sequence). The V gene lost 1 base and the J gene lost 1 base, with 9 bases spanning the gap. CDR3 loop: CASSIGSSRTDTQYF. The CDR3 bases are TGTGCCAGTAGTATAGGATCATCCCGCACAGATACGCAGTATTTT.

This chain connects TRBV9 to TRBJ2-3, with 8 bases identical to TRBD1. V shed 5 bases and J 15 bases; nucleotides not matched to a gene: 11. Germline-derived CDR1 and CDR2 are SGDLS and YYNGEE. The length of the CDR3 is 12 residues. The CDR3 loop reads CASSPPGQEHYF. The CDR3 coding sequence is TGTGCCAGCAGTCCACCGGGACAGGAGCATTATTTT.

This clonotype was observed a few times. This chain connects TRBV10-3 to TRBJ2-6, with D maybe TRBD2 (6 bases). This CDR3 region has 16 residues. Between the trimmed V and J ends, which lost 0 bases and 6 bases, there was a span of 12 bases. Germline-derived CDR1 and CDR2 are ENHRY and SYGVKD. The CDR3 bases are TGTGCCATCAGTGAGTCGGGACTCCCCGAGGCCAACGTCCTGACTTTC. Protein: CAISESGLPEANVLTF.

At least ten counts were recorded for this clonotype. The gene calls are TRBV12-3 or TRBV12-4 and TRBJ1-1; the D gene is possibly TRBD1 (5 bases). V dropped 6 bases and J dropped 1 base, with 9 bases sitting between them. This CDR3 is built from 13 residues. CDR3 DNA: TGTGCCAGCAGATTACAGGAGAACACTGAAGCTTTCTTT. Its translation: CASRLQENTEAFF.

In this sample, this clonotype turned up many times. The chain is built from TRBV29-1 and TRBJ2-3; TRBD1 is a possible D gene (5 bases). Germline V CDR1 and CDR2: SQVTM, ANQGSEA. V dropped 6 bases and J dropped 4 bases, with 17 bases sitting between them. The CDR3 runs 14 residues. CDR3 in amino acids: CSVISRALADTQYF. The CDR3 bases are TGCAGCGTAATCTCCAGGGCGTTAGCAGATACGCAGTATTTT.

This clonotype was detected ten times or more. The V and J genes are TRBV6-1 and TRBJ2-7, with TRBD1 matching over 8 bases. There are 14 residues in the CDR3. Losses at the gene ends were 6 bases for V and 2 bases for J; bases not matched to a gene: 6. Germline CDR1 MNHNS, CDR2 SASEGT. The CDR3: CASSQDRDPYEQYF. Here the CDR3 DNA reads TGTGCCAGCAGCCAGGACAGGGATCCCTACGAGCAGTACTTC.

Many counts were recorded for this clonotype. The gene calls are TRBV30 and TRBJ2-2; TRBD1 matches 7 bases. The germline CDR1 and CDR2 sequences are GTSNPN and SVGIG (reference sequence). This CDR3 spans 13 amino acids. V lost 5 bases to trimming and J lost 6 bases; unmatched junction nucleotides: 6. CDR3 in amino acids: CAWDRVGAGELFF. CDR3 nucleotides: TGTGCCTGGGACAGGGTCGGTGCCGGGGAGCTGTTTTTT.

This clonotype has ten or more counts. The rearrangement joins TRBV18 to TRBJ1-2; unclear D gene. The CDR3 is 15 amino acids. Trimming left V 1 base short and J 2 bases short, with 11 bases between. CDR1 KGHSH and CDR2 LQKENI come from the germline V gene. CDR3 amino acids: CASSPQQQVNYGYTF. The CDR3 DNA reads as TGTGCCAGCTCACCACAGCAACAAGTAAACTATGGCTACACCTTC.

The V gene is TRBV13, the J gene TRBJ1-5; tentative D call: TRBD1 (5 bases). Trimming took 6 bases from V and 9 from J, leaving 12 bases between them. The CDR3 is 12 amino acids. Germline V gene sequence: CDR1 PRHDT, CDR2 FYEKMQ (reference sequence). CDR3 sequence reads: CASSTRGGPQHF. In nucleotides, the CDR3 is TGTGCCAGCAGTACAAGGGGTGGGCCCCAGCATTTT.

This clonotype was counted ten times or more. The V and J genes are TRBV6-1 and TRBJ2-1; no reliable D call. The germline V gene has CDR1 MNHNS and CDR2 SASEGT. V shed 6 bases and J shed 2 bases, with 14 bases lying between them. This CDR3 is built from 15 residues. CDR3 region: CASSPTEATYNEQFF. The CDR3 region has the DNA TGTGCCAGCAGCCCCACAGAAGCTACCTACAATGAGCAGTTCTTC.

The rearrangement uses TRBV20-1 and TRBJ2-7, with a tentative D call TRBD2 (5 bases). Germline CDR1 reads DFQATT; CDR2 reads SNEGSKA (reference sequence). V shed 6 bases and J shed 0 bases, with 15 bases lying between them. The CDR3 is 14 residues long. CDR3 residues: CSAPTNGNSYEQYF. The CDR3 DNA is TGCAGTGCCCCGACTAACGGGAACTCCTACGAGCAGTACTTC.

This clonotype was seen at least ten times. The V call is TRBV12-3 or TRBV12-4, the J call TRBJ1-5, with TRBD1 as a possible D gene (5 bases). V was pared by 3 bases and J by 5 bases, with 14 bases between. The CDR3 contains 15 residues. The CDR3 nucleotides read TGTGCCAGCAGTTTGGGCAGGGACCTGTATCAGCCCCAGCATTTT. Translating gives CASSLGRDLYQPQHF.

This clonotype was recorded many times. V and J are TRBV28 and TRBJ2-7, with D possibly being TRBD2 (6 bases). The CDR3 runs to 14 residues. Germline values: CDR1 MDHEN, CDR2 SYDVKM. V was pared by 8 bases and J by 4 bases, with 18 bases between. CDR3 nucleotides: TGTGCCAGCCTACCTCCCGGCGGGGATTACGAGCAGTACTTC. Its translation: CASLPPGGDYEQYF. The complete variable domain, with remaining parts taken from reference TRBV28 and TRBJ2-7, reads DVKVTQSSRYLVKRTGEKVFLECVQDMDHENMFWYRQDPGLGLRLIYFSYDVKMKEKGDIPEGYSVSREKKERFSLILESASTNQTSMYLCASLPPGGDYEQYFGPGTRLTVT.

The CDR3 here is CASSQGLAGVGEQFF. The DNA for the CDR3 is TGTGCCAGCAGTCAGGGACTAGCGGGAGTCGGTGAGCAGTTCTTC. The rearrangement links TRBV6-1 to TRBJ2-1; 14 bases map to TRBD2. In germline, CDR1 is MNHNS, CDR2 SASEGT. The length of the CDR3 is 15 residues. V shed 5 bases, J shed 9 bases, and the junction held 6 bases outside the gene matches.

This clonotype occurred a few times. V gene TRBV24-1 combines with J gene TRBJ2-7, with 8 bases fitting TRBD2. The CDR3 extends over 13 amino acids. V shed 2 bases, J shed 7 bases, and the junction held 3 bases outside the gene matches. In germline, CDR1 is KGHDR, CDR2 SFDVKD. CDR3 sequence reads: CATSDYAGGEQYF. As DNA, the CDR3 is TGTGCCACCAGTGATTACGCGGGGGGAGAGCAGTACTTC.

This clonotype was seen ten or more times. The V and J genes are TRBV24-1 and TRBJ2-7; no reliable D call. The CDR3 spans 15 residues. The V end lost 9 bases, the J end lost 4 bases, and 21 bases lay between the germline ends. Germline lookup yields CDR1 KGHDR and CDR2 SFDVKD. CDR3: CATAPNGPAFYEQYF. In DNA form, the CDR3 reads TGTGCCACCGCCCCCAACGGACCCGCTTTTTACGAGCAGTACTTC.

With regard to this clonotype: A much larger clonotype is one base distant, so this may be a read error. The chain joins TRBV12-3 or TRBV12-4 to TRBJ1-5; tentatively, D is TRBD1 (5 bases). V dropped 5 bases and J dropped 3 bases, with 11 bases sitting between them. The CDR3 has 14 residues. CDR3 loop: CASSQTEDNQPQHF. As DNA, the CDR3 is TGTGCCAGCAGTCAGACAGAAGACAATCAGCCCCAGCATTTT.

This clonotype has at least ten counts. This chain connects TRBV6-1 to TRBJ2-2; D ambiguous. Germline V lookup: CDR1 MNHNS, CDR2 SASEGT. CDR3 size: 14 residues. Trimming shortened V by 4 bases and J by 2 bases, and 8 bases separated the two germline ends. The DNA of the CDR3 is TGTGCCAGCAGTGGGATCACCAACACCGGGGAGCTGTTTTTT. Its translation is CASSGITNTGELFF.

Details on this clonotype: One end of the junction fails to match germline, which may point to a read error. The genes are TRBV11-3 and TRBJ1-5, with D possibly being TRBD1 (5 bases). The CDR3 runs 13 residues. Germline lookup yields CDR1 SGHNT and CDR2 YENEEA. The CDR3 protein is CASSLGHRDPQHF. The CDR3 coding sequence is TGCGCCAGCAGCTTGGGGCACCGGGATCCCCAGCATTTT.

This clonotype came up many times. The chain carries TRBV5-1 and TRBJ1-1; 7 bases map to TRBD1. With V trimmed by 4 bases and J by 5 bases, 11 bases remained unmatched. CDR3 size: 15 residues. Germline CDR1 and CDR2: SGHRS and YFSETQ. DNA for the CDR3: TGCGCCAGCAGCATCGCGGGACAGAAGGGGACTGAAGCTTTCTTT. Its translation is CASSIAGQKGTEAFF. The full variable domain, with the rest looked up from reference TRBV5-1 and TRBJ1-1, is KAGVTQTPRYLIKTRGQQVTLSCSPISGHRSVSWYQQTPGQGLQFLFEYFSETQRNKGNFPGRFSGRQFSNSRSEMNVSTLELGDSALYLCASSIAGQKGTEAFFGQGTRLTVV.

This clonotype was counted ten times or more. The rearrangement links TRBV3-1 to TRBJ2-7; 7 bases agree with TRBD1. This CDR3 region has 15 residues. Trimming cost V 4 bases and J 3 bases; bases outside gene matches: 9. Germline V gives CDR1 LGHDT, CDR2 YNNKEL (reference sequence). The CDR3: CASSPVTGSIYEQYF. As DNA, the CDR3 is TGTGCCAGCAGCCCAGTGACAGGGTCCATCTACGAGCAGTACTTC.

This clonotype showed up many times. The V gene is TRBV3-1, the J gene TRBJ1-5, with D perhaps matching TRBD1 (5 bases). The CDR3 length is 15 residues. The germline V gene encodes CDR1 LGHDT and CDR2 YNNKEL (reference sequence). Trimming removed 4 bases at V and 6 bases at J, with 16 bases between. The CDR3 coding sequence is TGTGCCAGCAGCCGAGGACAACTGGGGGGTCAGCCCCAGCATTTT. This gives the protein CASSRGQLGGQPQHF.

At least ten counts were recorded for this clonotype. The chain couples TRBV30 to TRBJ1-4; D is undetermined. V was trimmed by 2 bases and J by 5 bases, leaving 6 bases between them. Germline V gene lookup returns CDR1 GTSNPN and CDR2 SVGIG (reference sequence). This CDR3 is built from 12 residues. CDR3 DNA sequence: TGTGCCTGGAGTCATGGGAATGAAAAACTGTTTTTT. Amino acids: CAWSHGNEKLFF.